One T cell receptor beta chain is described in this entry. What it recognizes is unknown. This record belongs to a study of graft-versus-host responses after intestinal transplantation. The repertoire was sequenced with immunoSEQ multiplex PCR; TCRdb's copy has only in-frame clones and lacks some. The sample lists about 71,000 clones; 90% were seen once. The CDR3 totals 16 residues. Germline loops: CDR1 SGDLS, CDR2 YYNGEE. Trimming stripped 0 bases from V and 4 bases from J, with 16 bases between. Study findings and constraints: The marrow of recipients harbored GvH clones, and ileum or blood showed some of them first. Individuals carrying graft-donor T cell macrochimerism showed high graft-versus-host to host-versus-graft clonal ratios in allografts.

The chain carries TRBV9 and TRBJ1-2; a weak D match, TRBD1 (5 bases). The sequence was collected from a human donor who received an intestinal transplant. This sample comprised unstimulated CD8+ T cells sorted from spleen or lymph node cells, obtained before intestinal transplant. The CDR3 nucleotides are TGTGCCAGCAGCGTAGAGGGGCTGGAAGGAAGCTATGGCTACACCTTC. This codes for CASSVEGLEGSYGYTF.